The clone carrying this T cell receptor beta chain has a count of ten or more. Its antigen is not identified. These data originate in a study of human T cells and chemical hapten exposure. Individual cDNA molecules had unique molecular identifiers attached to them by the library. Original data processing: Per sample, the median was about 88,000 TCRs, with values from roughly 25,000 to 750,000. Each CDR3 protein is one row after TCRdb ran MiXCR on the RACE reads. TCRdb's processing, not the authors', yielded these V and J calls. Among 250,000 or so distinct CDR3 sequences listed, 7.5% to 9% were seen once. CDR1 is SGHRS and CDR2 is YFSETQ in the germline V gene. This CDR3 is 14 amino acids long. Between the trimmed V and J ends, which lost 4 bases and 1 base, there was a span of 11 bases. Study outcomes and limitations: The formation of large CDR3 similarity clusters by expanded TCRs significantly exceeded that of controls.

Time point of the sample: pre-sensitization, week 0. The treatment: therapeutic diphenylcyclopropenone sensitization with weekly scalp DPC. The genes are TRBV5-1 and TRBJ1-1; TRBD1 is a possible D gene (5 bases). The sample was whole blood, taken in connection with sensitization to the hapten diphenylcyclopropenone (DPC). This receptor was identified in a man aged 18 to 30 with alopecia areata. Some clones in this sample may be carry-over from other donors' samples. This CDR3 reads CASSPPGPNTEAFF. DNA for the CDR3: TGCGCCAGCAGCCCCCCGGGACCGAACACTGAAGCTTTCTTT.